Below, 14 T cell receptor beta chains from the same sample are listed, as sequenced in a study of Tregs in tolerant kidney transplant recipients. Some clones are missing from TCRdb's copy, which holds only in-frame ones; the method was immunoSEQ multiplex PCR. This sample has 95,000 to 120,000 clones, with about 90% found just once. The sample consisted of CD4+ T cells from blood, taken before the transplant. The receptors originated from a human donor who received a combined kidney and bone marrow transplant.

The chain employs TRBV6-5 and TRBJ2-3; TRBD1 agrees at 7 bases. Trimming took 7 bases from V and 0 from J; bases not matched to a gene: 4. The CDR3 loop spans 14 amino acids. Germline V gives CDR1 MNHEY, CDR2 SVGAGI. The CDR3 protein is CASKGGGSTDTQYF. CDR3 DNA: TGTGCCAGCAAAGGGGGCGGTAGCACAGATACGCAGTATTTT.

The chain recombines TRBV11-2 with TRBJ2-5; 11 nucleotides line up with TRBD2. CDR3 length: 15 amino acids. Germline trimming cut 3 bases from V and 2 bases from J; bases unmatched to any gene: 2. The V gene's germline CDR1 is SGHAT and CDR2 FQNNGV. CDR3 coding DNA: TGTGCCAGCAGCTTGACTAGCGGGAATCAAGAGACCCAGTACTTC. It yields the protein CASSLTSGNQETQYF.

V is TRBV5-1 and J is TRBJ1-5, with a tentative D call TRBD1 (5 bases). Trimming cost V 3 bases and J 5 bases, with 15 bases left between them. Per germline, CDR1 SGHRS and CDR2 YFSETQ. This CDR3 contains 15 residues. The CDR3 DNA reads as TGCGCCAGCAGCTCGGTCCCGGGGGAGTATCAGCCCCAGCATTTT. Protein: CASSSVPGEYQPQHF. The full variable domain, in which reference TRBV5-1 and TRBJ1-5 provide the parts outside the CDR3, is KAGVTQTPRYLIKTRGQQVTLSCSPISGHRSVSWYQQTPGQGLQFLFEYFSETQRNKGNFPGRFSGRQFSNSRSEMNVSTLELGDSALYLCASSSVPGEYQPQHFGDGTRLSIL.

The DNA of the CDR3 is TGTGCCAGCAGTTACCCATTAGGACAGGGGGATTCACCCCTCCACTTT. Protein product: CASSYPLGQGDSPLHF. This chain uses TRBV6-6 with TRBJ1-6, with 10 bases identical to TRBD1. Trimming removed 2 bases from V and 8 bases from J; junction bases left unmatched: 6. The CDR3 consists of 16 residues. Looked up from germline, CDR1 is MNHNY and CDR2 is SVGAGI (reference sequence).

This clone is a singleton in its sample. The J gene is TRBJ2-2, the V gene TRBV5-4; the D gene is possibly TRBD1 (6 bases). The V end was cut by 2 bases, the J end by 2 bases, with 10 bases between. Germline CDR1 SGHNT, CDR2 YYREEE (reference sequence). The CDR3 is made up of 15 amino acids. This CDR3 reads CASSFDRINTGELFF. The CDR3 DNA sequence: TGTGCCAGCAGCTTCGACAGGATCAACACCGGGGAGCTGTTTTTT. The full variable domain, with the rest looked up from reference TRBV5-4 and TRBJ2-2, is ETGVTQSPTHLIKTRGQQVTLRCSSQSGHNTVSWYQQALGQGPQFIFQYYREEENGRGNFPPRFSGLQFPNYSSELNVNALELDDSALYLCASSFDRINTGELFFGEGSRLTVL.

V gene TRBV19 combines with J gene TRBJ1-1; tentatively, D is TRBD1 (6 bases). From germline, CDR1 is LNHDA and CDR2 SQIVND (reference sequence). The germline V and J ends were trimmed by 4 bases and 0 bases, with 15 bases remaining between them. CDR3 size: 16 residues. CDR3 region: CASSTRDKHMNTEAFF. The CDR3 DNA sequence: TGTGCCAGTAGTACCAGGGACAAACACATGAACACTGAAGCTTTCTTT.

The chain links TRBV6-5 to TRBJ1-2; TRBD1 is a possible D gene (5 bases). This CDR3 is built from 14 residues. In germline, CDR1 is MNHEY, CDR2 SVGAGI. V was shortened by 6 bases and J by 0 bases, with 11 bases between the two germline ends. The CDR3 protein is CASRVTDSNYGYTF. CDR3 nucleotide sequence: TGTGCCAGCAGGGTGACAGACTCTAACTATGGCTACACCTTC.

The CDR3 sequence is CASSLATLGGAANEQFF. The CDR3 nucleotides read TGTGCCAGCAGCTTGGCGACGCTGGGGGGGGCGGCCAATGAGCAGTTCTTC. The V call is TRBV5-5, the J call TRBJ2-1; weak D call: TRBD2 (7 bases). CDR1 and CDR2 from the germline V gene are SGHKS and YYEKEE (reference sequence). The ends were cut back, 0 bases at V and 6 bases at J, with 19 bases in the middle. This CDR3 comprises 17 residues.

This clone came up once. The rearrangement links TRBV11-2 to TRBJ2-7, with TRBD2 matching over 11 bases. The CDR3 length is 14 residues. Germline CDR1 reads SGHAT; CDR2 reads FQNNGV. Losses at the gene ends were 3 bases for V and 3 bases for J; bases not matched to a gene: 1. The CDR3 nucleotides read TGTGCCAGCAGCTTCGGGACTAGCGGCTACGAGCAGTACTTC. Amino acid sequence: CASSFGTSGYEQYF.

This clone was detected only once. The J gene is TRBJ2-5, the V gene TRBV7-2; 7 bases line up with TRBD1. From germline, CDR1 is SGHTA and CDR2 FQGNSA. J lost 2 bases, V lost 4 bases, and 1 base had no gene match. The CDR3 has 13 amino acids. CDR3 protein: CASSSGQQETQYF. As DNA, the CDR3 is TGTGCCAGCAGCTCGGGACAGCAAGAGACCCAGTACTTC.

The chain employs TRBV5-1 and TRBJ2-5; 13 bases line up with TRBD2. This CDR3 comprises 17 residues. Germline values: CDR1 SGHRS, CDR2 YFSETQ. With V trimmed by 6 bases and J by 2 bases, 10 bases remained unmatched. The CDR3 region is CASTSGLAGPPQETQYF. The CDR3 region has the DNA TGCGCCAGCACCTCGGGACTAGCGGGACCCCCTCAAGAGACCCAGTACTTC.

The rearrangement joins TRBV5-1 to TRBJ2-2; 8 bases map to TRBD2. The CDR3 spans 16 residues. V lost 0 bases to trimming and J lost 7 bases; unmatched junction nucleotides: 8. The germline V gene has CDR1 SGHRS and CDR2 YFSETQ. The CDR3 is CASSLESSGLFGELFF. The CDR3 nucleotides are TGCGCCAGCAGCTTGGAGTCTAGCGGGTTGTTCGGGGAGCTGTTTTTT.

The V and J genes are TRBV7-2 and TRBJ2-2; 12 bases line up with TRBD2. CDR1 and CDR2 from the germline V gene are SGHTA and FQGNSA. This CDR3 has 18 amino acids. Unmatched junction bases numbered 9, after V lost 5 bases and J lost 2 bases. The CDR3 loop reads CASSARTSGMGNTGELFF. The CDR3 coding sequence is TGTGCCAGCAGCGCACGGACTAGCGGGATGGGTAACACCGGGGAGCTGTTTTTT. The whole variable domain, remainder taken from reference TRBV7-2 and TRBJ2-2, is GAGVSQSPSNKVTEKGKDVELRCDPISGHTALYWYRQSLGQGLEFLIYFQGNSAPDKSGLPSDRFSAERTGGSVSTLTIQRTQQEDSAVYLCASSARTSGMGNTGELFFGEGSRLTVL.

The chain has TRBV27 and TRBJ1-1, with 11 bases identical to TRBD1. This CDR3 is 16 amino acids long. CDR1 and CDR2 from the germline V gene are MNHEY and SMNVEV (reference sequence). V lost 0 bases, J lost 5 bases, and 5 bases stayed unmatched. The CDR3 DNA sequence: TGTGCCAGCAGTTTATCGGGACAGGGGGTGCAAACTGAAGCTTTCTTT. This encodes CASSLSGQGVQTEAFF.